The 9 T cell receptor beta chains below were found in one sample sequenced in a study of blood T cells in healthy people across ages. Alongside a J-beta primer mix, a sample-barcoded 5' primer served in a second PCR lasting about 7 to 11 cycles. One entry per CDR3 protein results from TCRdb running MiXCR on the 5' RACE reads. The profile shows over a million distinct CDR3 sequences, approximately 63% of them singletons. Source material: blood. The receptors were sampled from a man between 18 and 35 years old in good health.

J is TRBJ1-1 and V is TRBV21-1; whether TRBD1, the table's D call, matches the DNA was not checked. TRBV21-1 is a recognized pseudogene. The CDR3 runs 16 residues. The CDR3 nucleotides are TGTGCCAGCAGCAAAGAGTGGACAGGGGGCTTGACTGAAGCTTTCTTT. Protein: CASSKEWTGGLTEAFF.

In the case of this clonotype: One junction end disagrees with the germline gene, perhaps due to a read error. The J gene is TRBJ2-4, the V gene TRBV7-9; 12 bases map to TRBD1. Per germline, CDR1 SEHNR and CDR2 FQNEAQ (reference sequence). The CDR3 covers 18 residues. The DNA of the CDR3 is TGTGCCAGCAGTTTAGGGGACAGGGGGCCACTGGCCAAAAACATTCAGTACTTC. Amino acids: CASSLGDRGPLAKNIQYF.

The V and J genes are TRBV7-2 and TRBJ2-4; 8 nucleotides align to TRBD2. From germline, CDR1 is SGHTA and CDR2 FQGNSA. The CDR3 runs to 13 residues. J was trimmed by 13 bases and V by 7 bases; bases with no gene match: 12. The CDR3 loop reads CASTAIPGGEQYF. For the CDR3, the DNA is TGTGCCAGCACCGCTATCCCGGGAGGGGAGCAGTACTTC.

The rearrangement uses TRBV4-1 and TRBJ2-4; D is ambiguous. Looked up from germline, CDR1 is MGHRA and CDR2 is YSYEKL. V was pared by 3 bases and J by 4 bases, with 7 bases between. This CDR3 region has 13 residues. The CDR3, as DNA: TGCGCCAGCAGCCACCCGGGTAAAAACATTCAGTACTTC. Its protein is CASSHPGKNIQYF.

This chain uses TRBV12-3 or TRBV12-4 with TRBJ1-2; unclear D gene. V lost 6 bases and J lost 6, with 8 bases in between. CDR3 length equals 11 residues. The CDR3 protein is CASRKSNGYTF. The CDR3 DNA is TGTGCCAGCAGAAAATCGAATGGCTACACCTTC.

This clonotype was seen a handful of times. The V and J genes are TRBV4-1 and TRBJ2-3, with D unresolved. Germline-derived CDR1 and CDR2 are MGHRA and YSYEKL. V was trimmed by 1 base and J by 0 bases, leaving 8 bases between them. There are 15 residues in the CDR3. The CDR3 region has the DNA TGCGCCAGCAGCCAAGTAGGAACGAGCACAGATACGCAGTATTTT. This translates into CASSQVGTSTDTQYF.

This chain uses TRBV7-6 with TRBJ1-2; possible D gene TRBD1, 5 bases. V dropped 5 bases and J dropped 4 bases, with 14 bases sitting between them. Germline CDR1 reads SGHVS; CDR2 reads FNYEAQ. This CDR3 region has 14 residues. The DNA of the CDR3 is TGTGCCAGCAGCCCGGGACGGGGCGTCTATGGCTACACCTTC. Encoded protein: CASSPGRGVYGYTF.

The chain employs TRBV12-3 or TRBV12-4 and TRBJ2-4, with D uncertain. This CDR3 is built from 9 residues. The V end was cut by 5 bases, the J end by 15 bases, with 8 bases between. In DNA, the CDR3 is TGTGCCAGCAGTCTTCATCTGTACTTC. Translation: CASSLHLYF.

A single count supports this clonotype. The chain is built from TRBV14 and TRBJ1-4; possible D gene TRBD1, 5 bases. The length of the CDR3 is 16 residues. From germline, CDR1 is SGHDN and CDR2 FVKESK. The V gene lost 2 bases and the J gene lost 3 bases, with 13 bases spanning the gap. DNA of the CDR3: TGTGCCAGCAGCCAAAGGGGTACTTACGCTAATGAAAAACTGTTTTTT. Amino acid sequence: CASSQRGTYANEKLFF.